Listed here are 32 T cell receptor beta chains from one sample, sequenced in a study of cytomegalovirus exposure and HLA in healthy donors. The PCR made use of 60 Vbeta and 13 Jbeta primers. Sequenced by immunoSEQ multiplex PCR; TCRdb stores in-frame clones only, minus some. This sample's table reports tens of thousands of clones. The specimen sequenced was PBMCs. These receptors originate from a woman in her twenties or thirties in good health and CMV-seropositive.

V gene TRBV4-1 combines with J gene TRBJ1-2; 9 bases are shared with TRBD1. The CDR3 consists of 16 residues. Trimming took 1 base from V and 3 from J; bases not matched to a gene: 6. CDR1 is MGHRA, CDR2 YSYEKL, per germline. In DNA, the CDR3 is TGCGCCAGCAGCCAAGGGGGTGGACAGGGGTACTATGGCTACACCTTC. This codes for CASSQGGGQGYYGYTF.

A remark on this clone: The sample holds other DNA sequences that translate to the same CDR3. The gene calls are TRBV6-1 and TRBJ2-7; 7 nucleotides agree with TRBD1. The germline V gene encodes CDR1 MNHNS and CDR2 SASEGT. The CDR3 loop spans 14 amino acids. J gave up 1 base and V 2 bases, and 2 bases lay outside the gene matches. Here the CDR3 DNA reads TGTGCCAGCAGTGAAAGGGACAGTTCCTACGAGCAGTACTTC. This sequence encodes CASSERDSSYEQYF.

This chain links TRBV13 with TRBJ2-7; TRBD1 matches 10 bases. This CDR3 has 14 residues. Germline CDR1 reads PRHDT; CDR2 reads FYEKMQ (reference sequence). After removal of 4 bases from V and 5 bases from J, the junction contained 5 bases not matched to a gene. The CDR3 sequence: CASSWGQGRDEQYF. DNA of the CDR3: TGTGCCAGCAGCTGGGGACAGGGGAGAGACGAGCAGTACTTC.

The rearrangement links TRBV6-1 to TRBJ2-3; D uncertain. The CDR3 runs to 11 residues. Trimming removed 6 bases from V and 7 bases from J, with 8 bases in between. Germline CDR1 and CDR2: MNHNS and SASEGT. The CDR3 region has the DNA TGTGCCAGCAGCTTCGTATATACGCAGTATTTT. Its protein product is CASSFVYTQYF.

The rearrangement links TRBV7-6 to TRBJ1-5; D gene unclear. V shed 1 base and J shed 4 bases, with 11 bases lying between them. This CDR3 contains 15 residues. Germline CDR1 SGHVS, CDR2 FNYEAQ. The CDR3 here is CASSLGAGDNQPQHF. The CDR3 coding sequence is TGTGCCAGCAGCTTAGGGGCAGGTGATAATCAGCCCCAGCATTTT. Variable domain in full (rest from reference TRBV7-6 and TRBJ1-5): GAGVSQSPRYKVTKRGQDVALRCDPISGHVSLYWYRQALGQGPEFLTYFNYEAQQDKSGLPNDRFSAERPEGSISTLTIQRTEQRDSAMYRCASSLGAGDNQPQHFGDGTRLSIL.

V is TRBV7-2 and J is TRBJ2-3; 10 bases map to TRBD2. Germline V gives CDR1 SGHTA, CDR2 FQGNSA. This CDR3 is built from 16 residues. Trimming removed 5 bases from V and 2 bases from J; junction bases left unmatched: 7. The CDR3 bases are TGTGCCAGCAGCCCTGGACTAGCGGAGTACACAGATACGCAGTATTTT. Amino acids: CASSPGLAEYTDTQYF.

The chain joins TRBV2 to TRBJ1-4; 8 positions match TRBD1. Germline V gives CDR1 SNHLY, CDR2 FYNNEI. The CDR3 length is 16 residues. V was clipped by 7 bases and J by 8 bases; unmatched bases: 15. The CDR3 loop reads CASNRSPTGVVEKLFF. The CDR3 DNA reads as TGTGCCAGCAACCGCTCACCGACAGGGGTGGTGGAAAAACTGTTTTTT.

V is TRBV6-1 and J is TRBJ1-6; D ambiguous. The V gene lost 10 bases and the J gene lost 0 bases, with 13 bases spanning the gap. In germline, CDR1 is MNHNS, CDR2 SASEGT. The length of the CDR3 is 15 residues. The CDR3 spells CATGQTSSYNSPLHF. CDR3 DNA: TGTGCCACCGGTCAGACAAGCTCCTATAATTCACCCCTCCACTTT.

CDR3 region: CASSQGGTGSTDTQYF. CDR3 coding DNA: TGTGCCAGCAGCCAAGGGGGGACAGGGAGCACAGATACGCAGTATTTT. The chain carries TRBV4-2 and TRBJ2-3; 9 bases are a match to TRBD1. The junction had 2 bases not matched to a gene; V was cut back by 1 base and J by 0 bases. There are 16 residues in the CDR3. Germline V CDR1 and CDR2: LGHNA, YNFKEQ.

The rearrangement uses TRBV7-2 and TRBJ1-1, with D tentatively TRBD1 (5 bases). Germline V gene lookup returns CDR1 SGHTA and CDR2 FQGNSA. The CDR3 consists of 14 residues. The V and J ends lost 5 bases and 1 base respectively, with 11 bases between them. In DNA, the CDR3 is TGTGCCAGCAGCCCCCTTAGGGGGAACACTGAAGCTTTCTTT. Amino acid sequence: CASSPLRGNTEAFF.

The V call is TRBV5-6, the J call TRBJ2-5, with a tentative D call TRBD1 (6 bases). The last part of the DNA fits TRBJ2-7 better; the J call may be wrong. Germline V gives CDR1 SGHDT, CDR2 YYEEEE. The CDR3 covers 16 residues. In DNA form, the CDR3 reads TGTGCCAGCAGCTTCATAGGACAGCCTCAATCCTACGAGCAGTACTTC. It specifies CASSFIGQPQSYEQYF.

V is TRBV7-9 and J is TRBJ1-1, with 12 bases that match TRBD1. Per germline, CDR1 SEHNR and CDR2 FQNEAQ (reference sequence). The V segment lost 5 bases and the J segment 0 bases; nucleotides outside the gene matches: 7. The CDR3 is 17 amino acids. The CDR3 DNA reads as TGTGCCAGCAGCCAAGGGACAGGGGGCGTTTTGAACACTGAAGCTTTCTTT. Its protein is CASSQGTGGVLNTEAFF.

The CDR3 sequence is CASSPRQGNNYGYTF. CDR3 nucleotides: TGTGCCAGCTCACCACGGCAGGGAAATAACTATGGCTACACCTTC. The V call is TRBV18, the J call TRBJ1-2, with a possible D match to TRBD1 (5 bases). This CDR3 is 15 amino acids long. Trimming left V 1 base short and J 1 base short, with 10 bases between. Per the germline V gene, CDR1 is KGHSH and CDR2 is LQKENI.

The CDR3 nucleotides are TGCGCCAGCAGCTTGGGAAGCCAGGGGGGCGGCTACACCTTC. It encodes CASSLGSQGGGYTF. V gene TRBV5-1 combines with J gene TRBJ1-2, with 7 bases fitting TRBD1. Germline values: CDR1 SGHRS, CDR2 YFSETQ. The CDR3 totals 14 residues. J lost 8 bases, V lost 0 bases, and 7 bases had no gene match.

The chain employs TRBV2 and TRBJ1-1; D is unresolved. Germline V gene lookup returns CDR1 SNHLY and CDR2 FYNNEI. This CDR3 is 13 amino acids long. The V end lost 6 bases, the J end lost 3 bases, and 11 bases lay between the germline ends. The CDR3 bases are TGTGCCAGCAGGTACGACACTTACACTGAAGCTTTCTTT. Translated, it gives CASRYDTYTEAFF. Full variable domain (outside the CDR3, taken from reference TRBV2 and TRBJ1-1): EPEVTQTPSHQVTQMGQEVILRCVPISNHLYFYWYRQILGQKVEFLVSFYNNEISEKSEIFDDQFSVERPDGSNFTLKIRSTKLEDSAMYFCASRYDTYTEAFFGQGTRLTVV.

V gene TRBV2 combines with J gene TRBJ1-1; D perhaps matches TRBD1 (6 bases). V shed 7 bases and J shed 0 bases, with 12 bases lying between them. Germline V gives CDR1 SNHLY, CDR2 FYNNEI. CDR3 length: 14 residues. CDR3 loop: CASTGGRVNTEAFF. In nucleotides, the CDR3 is TGTGCCAGCACCGGGGGGCGCGTGAACACTGAAGCTTTCTTT.

The chain couples TRBV6-1 to TRBJ1-1; tentatively, D is TRBD1 (6 bases). The CDR3 totals 14 residues. Germline V CDR1 and CDR2: MNHNS, SASEGT. Trimming took 5 bases from V and 0 from J, leaving 10 bases between them. For the CDR3, the DNA is TGTGCCAGCAGTTTGACAGGTTTGAACACTGAAGCTTTCTTT. This gives the protein CASSLTGLNTEAFF.

V and J are TRBV4-1 and TRBJ1-2, with D possibly being TRBD1 (5 bases). The CDR3 runs 13 residues. V dropped 4 bases and J dropped 8 bases, with 14 bases sitting between them. CDR1 is MGHRA, CDR2 YSYEKL, per germline. The CDR3 loop reads CASSRRESAGYTF. Here the CDR3 DNA reads TGCGCCAGCAGCCGCAGGGAATCGGCGGGCTACACCTTC.

The chain employs TRBV7-8 and TRBJ2-2, with TRBD2 as a possible D gene (6 bases). This CDR3 spans 16 amino acids. Germline CDR1 is SGHVS and CDR2 is FQNEAQ. V lost 5 bases and J 6 bases, leaving 19 bases between the germline ends. The DNA of the CDR3 is TGTGCCAGCAGCCCCCTGGGGGGATTAGTCTCCGGGGAGCTGTTTTTT. Amino acids: CASSPLGGLVSGELFF.

The chain recombines TRBV5-1 with TRBJ1-2; 7 bases are a match to TRBD1. The V segment lost 7 bases and the J segment 3 bases; nucleotides outside the gene matches: 6. This CDR3 has 13 amino acids. Germline CDR1 is SGHRS and CDR2 is YFSETQ. The CDR3 here is CASPTGWHYGYTF. The CDR3 bases are TGCGCCAGCCCGACAGGGTGGCACTATGGCTACACCTTC.

The rearrangement links TRBV5-1 to TRBJ1-1; the D is unclear. V was shortened by 5 bases and J by 1 base, with 12 bases between the two germline ends. Germline V lookup: CDR1 SGHRS, CDR2 YFSETQ. This CDR3 region has 14 residues. DNA of the CDR3: TGCGCCAGCAGTTTGTTGTCCGGGAACACTGAAGCTTTCTTT. Translated, it gives CASSLLSGNTEAFF.

The chain has TRBV11-2 and TRBJ2-6; 8 nucleotides match TRBD1. J gave up 3 bases and V 6 bases, and 7 bases lay outside the gene matches. The CDR3 covers 16 residues. Germline CDR1 reads SGHAT; CDR2 reads FQNNGV. CDR3 sequence reads: CASRSIRGRGANVLTF. The CDR3 bases are TGTGCCAGCAGGTCGATCAGGGGGCGTGGGGCCAACGTCCTGACTTTC. Variable domain in full (rest from reference TRBV11-2 and TRBJ2-6): EAGVAQSPRYKIIEKRQSVAFWCNPISGHATLYWYQQILGQGPKLLIQFQNNGVVDDSQLPKDRFSAERLKGVDSTLKIQPAKLEDSAVYLCASRSIRGRGANVLTFGAGSRLTVL.

V is TRBV28 and J is TRBJ1-1; TRBD1 agrees at 8 bases. Trimming at V came to 4 bases and at J to 0 bases, leaving 7 bases not matched to a gene. The CDR3 spans 16 residues. CDR1 is MDHEN, CDR2 SYDVKM, per germline. The CDR3 loop is CASSSSGQVVNTEAFF. The CDR3 DNA is TGTGCCAGCAGTTCCTCGGGACAGGTGGTGAACACTGAAGCTTTCTTT.

V usage is TRBV7-9 and J usage is TRBJ1-5; a possible D gene is TRBD1 (5 bases). V lost 3 bases and J lost 2, with 17 bases in between. CDR1 is SEHNR and CDR2 is FQNEAQ in the germline V gene (reference sequence). This CDR3 is 17 amino acids long. Here the CDR3 reads CASSFFPGVTGNQPQHF. Written as DNA, the CDR3 is TGTGCCAGCAGCTTTTTTCCGGGGGTCACGGGCAATCAGCCCCAGCATTTT.

The rearrangement uses TRBV13 and TRBJ2-5, with 7 bases aligning to TRBD2. CDR1 and CDR2 (germline): PRHDT, FYEKMQ (reference sequence). This CDR3 comprises 15 residues. V shed 5 bases and J 5 bases; nucleotides not matched to a gene: 11. CDR3 bases: TGTGCCAGCAGCGAAGCACGGGGGGTTCCGGAGACCCAGTACTTC. It yields the protein CASSEARGVPETQYF.

This chain joins TRBV2 and TRBJ2-3; 8 nucleotides align to TRBD1. This CDR3 spans 11 amino acids. Germline CDR1 is SNHLY and CDR2 is FYNNEI. J gave up 6 bases and V 8 bases, and 1 base lay outside the gene matches. The CDR3 nucleotides are TGTGCCAGCCACAGGGGGGATACGCAGTATTTT. It translates to CASHRGDTQYF. Filled out from reference TRBV2 and TRBJ2-3, the complete variable domain reads EPEVTQTPSHQVTQMGQEVILRCVPISNHLYFYWYRQILGQKVEFLVSFYNNEISEKSEIFDDQFSVERPDGSNFTLKIRSTKLEDSAMYFCASHRGDTQYFGPGTRLTVL.

The V call is TRBV27, the J call TRBJ1-6, with a possible D match to TRBD1 (6 bases). Germline V gene sequence: CDR1 MNHEY, CDR2 SMNVEV (reference sequence). The CDR3 totals 17 residues. Trimming stripped 3 bases from V and 9 bases from J, with 21 bases between. The CDR3 nucleotides read TGTGCCAGCAGTTTGCGTCAGGGGATCACTTACGGTTCACCCCTCCACTTT. Amino acid sequence: CASSLRQGITYGSPLHF.

The genes are TRBV4-1 and TRBJ2-6; D is possibly TRBD1 (6 bases). The ends were cut back, 2 bases at V and 4 bases at J, with 18 bases in the middle. Germline CDR1 reads MGHRA; CDR2 reads YSYEKL. The CDR3 extends over 18 amino acids. CDR3 sequence (DNA): TGCGCCAGCAGCCAAAGGCTATCAGGGGCAGCAGGGGCCAACGTCCTGACTTTC. It encodes CASSQRLSGAAGANVLTF.

The CDR3 bases are TGTGCCAGTAGTATACCCGACAGGACTGAAGCTTTCTTT. Translated, it gives CASSIPDRTEAFF. This sequence joins TRBV19 and TRBJ1-1, with D perhaps matching TRBD1 (6 bases). The CDR3 runs 13 residues. Germline V gene data show CDR1 as LNHDA and CDR2 as SQIVND (reference sequence). Trimming took off 2 bases at V and 5 bases at J, with 9 bases between the two ends.

The gene calls are TRBV27 and TRBJ1-2; TRBD1 matches at 7 bases. CDR1 is MNHEY, CDR2 SMNVEV, per germline (reference sequence). J gave up 3 bases and V 6 bases, and 7 bases lay outside the gene matches. This CDR3 comprises 14 residues. The CDR3 bases are TGTGCCAGCAGCCTTAGGACAGGCTACTATGGCTACACCTTC. This codes for CASSLRTGYYGYTF.

The chain employs TRBV2 and TRBJ1-4; 8 nucleotides align to TRBD1. The V and J ends lost 6 bases and 8 bases, in that order; junction bases with no gene match: 8. The germline gives CDR1 SNHLY, CDR2 FYNNEI. This CDR3 comprises 14 residues. DNA of the CDR3: TGTGCCAGCAGAGAGACAGGGGCATACGAAAAACTGTTTTTT. It codes for CASRETGAYEKLFF.

V is TRBV7-9 and J is TRBJ1-4; 7 bases align to TRBD1. After removal of 4 bases from V and 7 bases from J, the junction contained 6 bases not matched to a gene. CDR3 length equals 14 residues. Germline CDR1 is SEHNR and CDR2 is FQNEAQ (reference sequence). CDR3 residues: CASSSRQGSEKLFF. CDR3 bases: TGTGCCAGCAGCTCCCGACAGGGTAGTGAAAAACTGTTTTTT.